The 22 T cell receptor beta chains reported below all come from one sample, sequenced in a study of shared clonotypes between healthy human individuals. Some clones are missing from TCRdb's copy, which holds only in-frame ones; the method was immunoSEQ multiplex PCR. The sample holds around 550,000 clones, approximately 95% seen once. Positive CCR7 selection of CD45RO-negative cells yielded the naive CD8 cells, and terminally differentiated effector memory CD45RA+ cells were excluded. The sample taken for sequencing was naive CD8+ T cells sorted from blood. These receptors were taken from a woman aged 25 to 39 in good health.

V and J are TRBV5-1 and TRBJ1-1; perhaps TRBD1 as D (6 bases). With 0 bases removed from V and 5 bases from J, the gap between germline ends came to 14 bases. Germline lookup yields CDR1 SGHRS and CDR2 YFSETQ. The CDR3 length is 15 residues. The CDR3 spells CASSLVGGAGTEAFF. CDR3 nucleotides: TGCGCCAGCAGCTTGGTCGGGGGCGCCGGAACTGAAGCTTTCTTT.

The rearrangement links TRBV6-5 to TRBJ2-7; TRBD2 might be the D (5 bases). V gave up 2 bases and J gave up 2 bases, with 10 bases separating them. The CDR3 spans 14 residues. Germline V lookup: CDR1 MNHEY, CDR2 SVGAGI. This CDR3 reads CASSYERGPYEQYF. In nucleotides, the CDR3 is TGTGCCAGCAGTTACGAGCGAGGGCCCTACGAGCAGTACTTC.

V is TRBV19 and J is TRBJ2-3, with D possibly being TRBD2 (6 bases). Germline CDR1 reads LNHDA; CDR2 reads SQIVND (reference sequence). This CDR3 region has 12 residues. DNA of the CDR3: TGTGGGGGAGGTAATTGTACAGATACGCAGTATTTT. Translating it yields CGGGNCTDTQYF. The variable domain in full, with the rest retrieved from reference TRBV19 and TRBJ2-3, is DGGITQSPKYLFRKEGQNVTLSCEQNLNHDAMYWYRQDPGQGLRLIYYSQIVNDFQKGDIAEGYSVSREKKESFPLTVTSAQKNPTAFYLCGGGNCTDTQYFGPGTRLTVL.

This chain uses TRBV7-9 with TRBJ1-2; D not certain. V was cut by 8 bases and J by 3 bases, with 13 bases left in between. The CDR3 spans 13 residues. Germline V lookup: CDR1 SEHNR, CDR2 FQNEAQ (reference sequence). The CDR3 here is CASGPNWDYGYTF. The CDR3, as DNA: TGTGCCAGCGGTCCAAACTGGGACTATGGCTACACCTTC.

This clone was counted between two and nine times. The rearrangement joins TRBV27 to TRBJ1-5; 9 positions match TRBD1. Unmatched junction bases numbered 5, after V lost 5 bases and J lost 6 bases. The CDR3 extends over 14 amino acids. The germline V gene encodes CDR1 MNHEY and CDR2 SMNVEV (reference sequence). CDR3 amino acids: CASSVQGAPQPQHF. CDR3 sequence (DNA): TGTGCCAGCAGTGTACAGGGGGCCCCTCAGCCCCAGCATTTT.

The CDR3 bases are TGTGCCAGCAGCTTGGTCGCTCATGGCGACGAGCAGTACTTC. Encoded protein: CASSLVAHGDEQYF. The chain uses TRBV5-5 and TRBJ2-7; D is uncertain. Germline V gene sequence: CDR1 SGHKS, CDR2 YYEKEE (reference sequence). The CDR3 is made up of 14 amino acids. V dropped 0 bases and J dropped 5 bases, with 12 bases sitting between them.

The rearrangement links TRBV30 to TRBJ1-1; the D is unclear. This CDR3 has 14 residues. The V and J ends lost 0 bases and 0 bases respectively, with 8 bases between them. Germline lookup yields CDR1 GTSNPN and CDR2 SVGIG (reference sequence). CDR3 in amino acids: CAWSVASLNTEAFF. The CDR3 nucleotides are TGTGCCTGGAGTGTGGCCAGTCTGAACACTGAAGCTTTCTTT. Full variable domain (missing parts from reference TRBV30 and TRBJ1-1): SQTIHQWPATLVQPVGSPLSLECTVEGTSNPNLYWYRQAAGRGLQLLFYSVGIGQISSEVPQNLSASRPQDRQFILSSKKLLLSDSGFYLCAWSVASLNTEAFFGQGTRLTVV.

J is TRBJ2-1 and V is TRBV7-8; TRBD2 matches at 9 bases. Trimming removed 5 bases from V and 7 bases from J; junction bases left unmatched: 9. The CDR3 totals 15 residues. Germline CDR1 SGHVS, CDR2 FQNEAQ. Here the CDR3 DNA reads TGTGCCAGCAGCCCCGAAGTTAGCGGGAGAAATGAGCAGTTCTTC. It yields the protein CASSPEVSGRNEQFF.

The chain employs TRBV28 and TRBJ2-5, with 9 bases fitting TRBD2. The tail of the sequence fits TRBJ2-7 better, so the J call may be wrong. This CDR3 has 14 amino acids. CDR1 and CDR2 (germline): MDHEN, SYDVKM. The CDR3 spells CASSFGGRAYEQYF. In DNA form, the CDR3 reads TGTGCCAGCAGTTTCGGCGGGAGGGCCTACGAGCAGTACTTC.

This clone appeared a single time. J is TRBJ2-5 and V is TRBV7-3; 7 nucleotides agree with TRBD1. The V segment lost 6 bases and the J segment 5 bases; nucleotides outside the gene matches: 12. Germline CDR1 reads SGHTA; CDR2 reads FQGTGA. The CDR3 covers 15 residues. The CDR3 coding sequence is TGTGCCAGCAGTACAGGGGACACTCTGGGGGAGACCCAGTACTTC. Its protein product is CASSTGDTLGETQYF.

The gene calls are TRBV29-1 and TRBJ2-5; possibly TRBD1 or TRBD2 for D (5 bases each). V lost 2 bases to trimming and J lost 3 bases, with 16 bases between them. CDR1 is SQVTM, CDR2 ANQGSEA, per germline. The CDR3 runs to 15 residues. The CDR3 region has the DNA TGCAGCGTTGAACAAGAGGGGAAGAAAGAAGAGACCCAGTACTTC. Its protein is CSVEQEGKKEETQYF.

This chain connects TRBV6-6 to TRBJ1-1; tentative D call: TRBD1 (5 bases). Germline CDR1 is MNHNY and CDR2 is SVGAGI (reference sequence). Deletions cut 4 bases from V and 3 bases from J, with 9 bases between. This CDR3 comprises 13 residues. The CDR3 sequence: CASSSTGDTEAFF. The CDR3 nucleotides read TGTGCCAGCAGTTCGACGGGGGACACTGAAGCTTTCTTT.

The rearrangement uses TRBV28 and TRBJ2-1, with 8 bases fitting TRBD2. J lost 4 bases, V lost 1 base, and 9 bases had no gene match. Germline V gene data show CDR1 as MDHEN and CDR2 as SYDVKM. There are 17 residues in the CDR3. DNA of the CDR3: TGTGCCAGCAGTTTATTTCCCGAACTAGCGGCTTACAATGAGCAGTTCTTC. Protein sequence: CASSLFPELAAYNEQFF.

The gene calls are TRBV21-1 and TRBJ2-2; no DNA check was done on the table's D call, TRBD2. TRBV21-1 is shown as a pseudogene. The CDR3 runs to 17 residues. CDR3 nucleotides: TGTGCCAGCAGCAAAAGATTGAACGGGGCGAACACCGGGGAGCTGTTTTTT. Translating it yields CASSKRLNGANTGELFF.

The CDR3 loop is CASRSYVGDSTDTQYF. The DNA for the CDR3 is TGTGCCAGCAGATCCTATGTGGGGGATAGCACAGATACGCAGTATTTT. V and J are TRBV28 and TRBJ2-3; D is tentatively TRBD1 or TRBD2 (5 bases each). The V end lost 6 bases, the J end lost 0 bases, and 16 bases lay between the germline ends. This CDR3 contains 16 residues. Germline CDR1 reads MDHEN; CDR2 reads SYDVKM.

This clone appeared a single time. The J gene is TRBJ1-1, the V gene TRBV7-9, with 7 nucleotides matching TRBD1. Trimming cost V 5 bases and J 3 bases; bases outside gene matches: 3. The CDR3 contains 13 residues. Germline values: CDR1 SEHNR, CDR2 FQNEAQ (reference sequence). CDR3 residues: CASSDTGDTEAFF. In nucleotides, the CDR3 is TGTGCCAGCAGCGATACAGGGGACACTGAAGCTTTCTTT.

The rearrangement links TRBV9 to TRBJ1-4, with D uncertain. This CDR3 has 15 residues. CDR1 and CDR2 (germline): SGDLS, YYNGEE. V dropped 4 bases and J dropped 0 bases, with 10 bases sitting between them. CDR3: CASSPTAATNEKLFF. Written as DNA, the CDR3 is TGTGCCAGCAGCCCTACAGCCGCAACTAATGAAAAACTGTTTTTT.

The sample holds one count of this clone. The chain uses TRBV28 and TRBJ2-6; D gene uncertain. The germline V gene has CDR1 MDHEN and CDR2 SYDVKM. This CDR3 is 13 amino acids long. Deletions cut 7 bases from V and 0 bases from J, with 4 bases between. CDR3 sequence reads: CASKDSGANVLTF. The CDR3 nucleotides read TGTGCCAGCAAAGACTCTGGGGCCAACGTCCTGACTTTC.

The chain is built from TRBV4-1 and TRBJ2-1, with 9 bases matching TRBD2. CDR3 size: 15 residues. Germline-derived CDR1 and CDR2 are MGHRA and YSYEKL. After removal of 4 bases from V and 6 bases from J, the junction contained 7 bases not matched to a gene. The CDR3 DNA sequence: TGCGCCAGCAGCCCTGGACTAGCGTTGACCAATGAGCAGTTCTTC. This sequence encodes CASSPGLALTNEQFF.

This chain joins TRBV5-6 and TRBJ2-7; D not certain. Trimming removed 2 bases from V and 6 bases from J, with 9 bases in between. The CDR3 length is 12 residues. Germline V gives CDR1 SGHDT, CDR2 YYEEEE. The CDR3 sequence is CASSLNFAEQYF. DNA of the CDR3: TGTGCCAGCAGCTTAAATTTTGCCGAGCAGTACTTC.

V is TRBV28 and J is TRBJ2-3; 16 bases agree with TRBD2. There are 18 residues in the CDR3. CDR1 MDHEN and CDR2 SYDVKM come from the germline V gene. V was pared by 4 bases and J by 3 bases, with 7 bases of the junction left unmatched. The CDR3 coding sequence is TGTGCCAGCAGTTCCCGGGGACTAGCGGGAGGGCCGACAGATACGCAGTATTTT. The encoded protein is CASSSRGLAGGPTDTQYF.

The CDR3 loop is CASSGPGTSGYEQYF. DNA for the CDR3: TGCGCCAGCAGTGGGCCCGGGACTAGCGGCTACGAGCAGTACTTC. The J gene is TRBJ2-7, the V gene TRBV10-2; 11 bases map to TRBD2. There are 15 residues in the CDR3. Per the germline V gene, CDR1 is WSHSY and CDR2 is SAAADI. After removal of 4 bases from V and 3 bases from J, the junction contained 5 bases not matched to a gene.